Listed below are T cell receptor beta chains from one sample, sequenced in a study of post-analysis software for immune sequencing data. In TCRdb, the PCR reads were re-called with MiXCR into one record per CDR3 protein. The data hold 400,000 to 500,000 distinct CDR3 sequences, with 30% to 40% observed a single time. Material: blood. All receptors come from a girl aged 2-9 years with multiple sclerosis. The CDR3 runs from the conserved cysteine through the conserved F or W. The D gene is left open where the match is weak. Clone size is shown for a subset of rows, as once, few, many or a class of expanded clone.

D | size | J | length | V | CDR3
TRBD2 | - | TRBJ2-3 | 18 | TRBV7-9 | CASSQPLGLAGGTDTQYF
TRBD2 | - | TRBJ2-2 | 18 | TRBV6-2/TRBV6-3 | CASSYSSSGGPNTGELFF
- | - | TRBJ2-7 | 15 | TRBV28 | CASRPNWGMAYEQYF
- | - | TRBJ1-6 | 16 | TRBV6-1 | CASREQGYSYNSPLHF
- | - | TRBJ1-5 | 13 | TRBV28 | CASTSGIYQPQHF
- | few | TRBJ2-7 | 13 | TRBV5-1 | CASSWDLSYEQYF
- | few | TRBJ2-6 | 18 | TRBV9 | CASSVDPGLRSGANVLTF
TRBD2 | - | TRBJ2-7 | 16 | TRBV27 | CASSLRNLAGSYEQYF
- | - | TRBJ1-6 | 15 | TRBV6-5 | CASSTGPTEYSPLHF
- | - | TRBJ2-3 | 12 | TRBV29-1 | CSVDRAPDTQYF
- | - | TRBJ2-5 | 14 | TRBV6-5 | CASSYTGSWREQYF
- | - | TRBJ2-1 | 11 | TRBV5-5 | CAGSLEETQFF
TRBD2 | - | TRBJ2-3 | 17 | TRBV28 | CASSRLMAGGTTDTQYF
- | - | TRBJ2-1 | 13 | TRBV7-2 | CASNGLGYNEQFF
- | - | TRBJ2-2 | 15 | TRBV20-1 | CSAERRTTNTGELFF
- | few | TRBJ2-3 | 13 | TRBV20-1 | CSASVRLQGTQYF
- | once | TRBJ1-2 | 13 | TRBV12-3/TRBV12-4 | CASSPGHRYGYTF
- | once | TRBJ1-1 | 14 | TRBV18 | CASSPGGPGTEAFF
- | - | TRBJ1-2 | 16 | TRBV5-1 | CASSVPGKQANYGYTF
TRBD2 | - | TRBJ2-1 | 15 | TRBV6-4 | CASSIAGGPTNEQFF
- | few | TRBJ2-1 | 14 | TRBV12-3/TRBV12-4 | CASSLLAVHNEQFF
TRBD2 | - | TRBJ2-3 | 17 | TRBV4-1 | CASSQDRLAGGRDTQYF
TRBD1 | few | TRBJ1-1 | 15 | TRBV24-1 | CATSDTTGEGTEAFF
- | few | TRBJ2-7 | 17 | TRBV5-1 | CASSLERGSSFSYEQYF
- | - | TRBJ1-2 | 16 | TRBV5-1 | CASSLAQDTQNYGYTF
- | - | TRBJ2-5 | 15 | TRBV18 | CASSPIADPGETQYF
- | - | TRBJ2-5 | 15 | TRBV10-3 | CAISESLPYQETQYF
- | - | TRBJ1-1 | 18 | TRBV20-1 | CSARDYDWSRFGGTEAFF
- | - | TRBJ1-6 | 15 | TRBV15 | CATSRPGLYNSPLHF
- | - | TRBJ2-5 | 12 | TRBV20-1 | CSAGRTEETQYF
- | few | TRBJ2-7 | 12 | TRBV20-1 | CSAKVGSYEQYF
- | few | TRBJ1-6 | 13 | TRBV6-5 | CASSYASNSPLHF
TRBD1 | few | TRBJ1-4 | 15 | TRBV12-3/TRBV12-4 | CASSGRQGANEKLFF
- | - | TRBJ2-1 | 15 | TRBV3-1 | CASSQRPGAYNEQFF
- | - | TRBJ2-6 | 17 | TRBV29-1 | CSVGVFGAGAGANVLTF
TRBD1 | few | TRBJ2-3 | 13 | TRBV7-9 | CASSYGQAHTQYF
TRBD1 | - | TRBJ2-7 | 14 | TRBV5-1 | CASSYGQGEDEQYF